Listed below are T cell receptor beta chains from one sample, sequenced in a study of shared clonotypes between healthy human individuals. Method: immunoSEQ multiplex PCR; TCRdb's copy keeps in-frame clones and lacks some. The repertoire holds about 980,000 clones, with roughly 72% as singletons. Sequences were obtained from memory CD4+ T cells sorted from blood. Receptors were obtained from a man younger than 30 in good health. Both conserved end residues are part of each CDR3. The order of the fields is D gene, clone size, J gene, CDR3 length, V gene, CDR3 DNA, CDR3 protein. The D gene is left open where the match is weak. The size of a clone is reported for some rows only, either as once, few or many, or as a class for expanded clones.

D: -; size: -; J: TRBJ1-2; length: 15; V: TRBV6-5; DNA: TGTGCCAGCAGTTACTCCTGGCAGGGTGGATATGGCTACACCTTC; CDR3: CASSYSWQGGYGYTF
D: -; size: -; J: TRBJ2-1; length: 14; V: TRBV6-1; DNA: TGTGCCAGCAGGGGTGGCAGCTCCTACAATGAGCAGTTCTTC; CDR3: CASRGGSSYNEQFF
D: TRBD1; size: -; J: TRBJ1-3; length: 13; V: TRBV6-5; DNA: TGTGCCAGCCGGACAGGCGGTGGAAACACCATATATTTT; CDR3: CASRTGGGNTIYF
D: -; size: -; J: TRBJ1-3; length: 15; V: TRBV6-5; DNA: TGTGCCAGCAGTTACGGCGGTTTCTCTGGAAACACCATATATTTT; CDR3: CASSYGGFSGNTIYF
D: -; size: -; J: TRBJ1-5; length: 16; V: TRBV18; DNA: TGTGCCAGCTCACCGGCATCCCGATCGGTCAATCAGCCCCAGCATTTT; CDR3: CASSPASRSVNQPQHF
D: TRBD2; size: -; J: TRBJ2-7; length: 15; V: TRBV7-2; DNA: TGTGCCAGCAGGCCCGGCGGGGGGCGATCCTACGAGCAGTACTTC; CDR3: CASRPGGGRSYEQYF
D: -; size: -; J: TRBJ2-5; length: 11; V: TRBV2; DNA: TGTGCCAGCAGTAAAGCGGAGACCCAGTACTTC; CDR3: CASSKAETQYF
D: TRBD1; size: -; J: TRBJ2-7; length: 13; V: TRBV18; DNA: TGTGCCAGCTCACCACGGACAGGGGGAGAGCAGTACTTC; CDR3: CASSPRTGGEQYF
D: -; size: -; J: TRBJ1-4; length: 13; V: TRBV5-1; DNA: TGCGCCAGCAGCTTGGGGTTTGCTGAAAAACTGTTTTTT; CDR3: CASSLGFAEKLFF
D: -; size: -; J: TRBJ2-2; length: 15; V: TRBV27; DNA: TGTGCCAGCAGATTCGGGGGACGTTCGGCCGGGGAGCTGTTTTTT; CDR3: CASRFGGRSAGELFF
D: -; size: -; J: TRBJ1-5; length: 15; V: TRBV6-1; DNA: TGTGCCAGCAGTGATGAGGGGTGGATGGGACAGCCCCAGCATTTT; CDR3: CASSDEGWMGQPQHF
D: -; size: -; J: TRBJ2-7; length: 12; V: TRBV30; DNA: TGTGCCTGGAGCCAAAACTCCTACGAGCAGTACTTC; CDR3: CAWSQNSYEQYF
D: TRBD2; size: few; J: TRBJ2-7; length: 14; V: TRBV28; DNA: TGTGCCAGCAGGACGGGGGGAATTAACTACGAGCAGTACTTC; CDR3: CASRTGGINYEQYF
D: -; size: -; J: TRBJ1-2; length: 13; V: TRBV4-3; DNA: TGCGCCAGCAGCCAAGGGGGAATCGGTGGCTACACCTTC; CDR3: CASSQGGIGGYTF
D: TRBD1; size: -; J: TRBJ2-1; length: 15; V: TRBV7-3; DNA: TGTGCCAGCAGAATGGACAGGGGCTCCTACAATGAGCAGTTCTTC; CDR3: CASRMDRGSYNEQFF
D: -; size: many; J: TRBJ2-3; length: 17; V: TRBV2; DNA: TGTGCCAGCGAAAACCTCGGGTGGGACGAACAGACAGATACGCAGTATTTT; CDR3: CASENLGWDEQTDTQYF
D: -; size: -; J: TRBJ1-5; length: 13; V: TRBV6-6; DNA: TGTGCCAGCAGTTACGAGGGTGTACAGCCCCAGCATTTT; CDR3: CASSYEGVQPQHF
D: TRBD2; size: -; J: TRBJ2-3; length: 14; V: TRBV29-1; DNA: TGCAGCGTTTTAAGCGGGATTAGGACAGATACGCAGTATTTT; CDR3: CSVLSGIRTDTQYF
D: -; size: once; J: TRBJ1-2; length: 13; V: TRBV30; DNA: TGTGCCTGGAGCCCAGACTGGACCTATGGCTACACCTTC; CDR3: CAWSPDWTYGYTF
D: -; size: -; J: TRBJ1-6; length: 18; V: TRBV4-1; DNA: TGCGCCAGCAGGCAAGTGGGGGTAGACAGCTCCTATAATTCACCCCTCCACTTT; CDR3: CASRQVGVDSSYNSPLHF
D: -; size: -; J: TRBJ1-4; length: 16; V: TRBV5-1; DNA: TGCGCCAGCAGCTTGGAAGGGGGTGCAACTAATGAAAAACTGTTTTTT; CDR3: CASSLEGGATNEKLFF
D: -; size: -; J: TRBJ1-5; length: 16; V: TRBV2; DNA: TGTGCCAGCAGTGACTTGGGGTTCACGAGCAATCAGCCCCAGCATTTT; CDR3: CASSDLGFTSNQPQHF
D: -; size: -; J: TRBJ2-2; length: 15; V: TRBV5-6; DNA: TGTGCCAGCAGCTTGACAGGGAGCTTCACCGGGGAGCTGTTTTTT; CDR3: CASSLTGSFTGELFF
D: TRBD2; size: -; J: TRBJ2-5; length: 16; V: TRBV5-1; DNA: TGCGCCAGCAGCTTAGGGGCTAGCGGGGCGCAAGAGACCCAGTACTTC; CDR3: CASSLGASGAQETQYF